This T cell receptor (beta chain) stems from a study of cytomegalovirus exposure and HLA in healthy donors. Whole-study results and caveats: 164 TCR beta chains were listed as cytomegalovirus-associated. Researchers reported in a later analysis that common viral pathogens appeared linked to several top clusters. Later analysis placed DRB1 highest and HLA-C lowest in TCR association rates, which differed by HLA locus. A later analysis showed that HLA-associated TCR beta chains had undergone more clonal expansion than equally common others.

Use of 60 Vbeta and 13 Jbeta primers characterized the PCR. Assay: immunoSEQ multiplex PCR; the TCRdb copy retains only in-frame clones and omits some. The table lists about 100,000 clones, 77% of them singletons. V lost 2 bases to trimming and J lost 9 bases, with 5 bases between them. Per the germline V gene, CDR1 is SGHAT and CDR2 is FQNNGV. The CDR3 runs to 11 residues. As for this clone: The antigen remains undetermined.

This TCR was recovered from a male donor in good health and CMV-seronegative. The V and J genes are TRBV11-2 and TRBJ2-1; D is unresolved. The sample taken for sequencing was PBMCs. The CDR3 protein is CASSLNSEQFF. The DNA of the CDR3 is TGTGCCAGCAGCTTAAACAGTGAGCAGTTCTTC.